This T cell receptor (beta chain) appears in the sequencing data of a study of metastatic and nonmetastatic thyroid tumors. With MiXCR, TCRdb called clones anew from the PCR reads. The sample shows roughly 30,000 clones, around a fifth of them seen only once. Until they underwent thyroid surgery, no patient had received any treatment. Sequencing was performed on blood. The sequence was obtained from a female donor with papillary thyroid cancer or a benign thyroid nodule (not recorded which). Some clones in this sample may be carry-over from other donors' samples.

CDR3 nucleotide sequence: TGTGCCAGCAGTGAAGGCAATCTAGGGGTCTACGAGCAGTACTTC. This translates into CASSEGNLGVYEQYF. The chain joins TRBV2 to TRBJ2-7, with D maybe TRBD1 (5 bases). The CDR3 loop spans 15 amino acids. V was cut by 1 base and J by 3 bases, with 13 bases left in between. Germline CDR1 SNHLY, CDR2 FYNNEI.